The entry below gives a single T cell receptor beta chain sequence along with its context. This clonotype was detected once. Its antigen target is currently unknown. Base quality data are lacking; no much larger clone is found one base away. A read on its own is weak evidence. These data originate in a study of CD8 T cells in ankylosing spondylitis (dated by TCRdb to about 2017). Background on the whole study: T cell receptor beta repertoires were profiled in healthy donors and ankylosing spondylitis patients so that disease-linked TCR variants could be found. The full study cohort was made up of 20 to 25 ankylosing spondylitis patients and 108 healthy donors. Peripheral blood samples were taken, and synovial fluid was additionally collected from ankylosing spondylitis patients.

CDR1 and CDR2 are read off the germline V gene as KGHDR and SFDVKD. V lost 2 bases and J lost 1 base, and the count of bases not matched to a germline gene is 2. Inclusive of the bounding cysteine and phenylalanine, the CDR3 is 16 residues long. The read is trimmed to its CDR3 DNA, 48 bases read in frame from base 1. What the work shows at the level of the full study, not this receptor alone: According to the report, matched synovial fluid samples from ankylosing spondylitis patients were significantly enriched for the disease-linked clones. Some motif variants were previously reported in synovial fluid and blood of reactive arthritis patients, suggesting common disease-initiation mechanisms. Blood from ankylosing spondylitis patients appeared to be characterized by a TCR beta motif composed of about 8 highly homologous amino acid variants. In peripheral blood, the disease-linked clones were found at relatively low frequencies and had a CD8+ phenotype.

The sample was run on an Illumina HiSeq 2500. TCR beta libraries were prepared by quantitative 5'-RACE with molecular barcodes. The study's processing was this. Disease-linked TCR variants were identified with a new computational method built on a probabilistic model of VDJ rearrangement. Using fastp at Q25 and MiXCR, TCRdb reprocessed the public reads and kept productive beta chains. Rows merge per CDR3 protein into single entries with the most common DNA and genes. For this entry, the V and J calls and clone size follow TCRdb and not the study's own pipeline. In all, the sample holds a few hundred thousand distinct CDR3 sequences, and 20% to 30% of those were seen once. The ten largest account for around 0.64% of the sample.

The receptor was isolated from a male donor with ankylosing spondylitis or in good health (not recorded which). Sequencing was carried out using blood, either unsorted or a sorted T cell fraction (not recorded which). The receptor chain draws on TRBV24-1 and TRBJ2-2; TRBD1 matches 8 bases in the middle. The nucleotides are TGTGCCACCAGTGATTCTGGACAGGGGAACACCGGGGAGCTGTTTTTT. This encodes CATSDSGQGNTGELFF.